Below, 19 T cell receptor beta chains from the same sample are listed, as sequenced in a study of shared clonotypes between healthy human individuals. The protocol was immunoSEQ multiplex PCR, while the TCRdb copy is restricted to in-frame clones and leaves out a portion. The repertoire holds approximately 82,000 clones, around 57% seen once, with over 50% in the top ten. The material sequenced was memory CD8+ T cells sorted from blood. Stated subset: CD45RO+ cells pooled with CCR7-negative TemRA cells. Receptor source: a man younger than 45 in good health.

The sample holds many counts of this clone. CDR3 sequence: CASSLGLAVGELFF. DNA for the CDR3: TGTGCCAGCAGTTTGGGACTAGCTGTCGGGGAGCTGTTTTTT. The J gene is TRBJ2-2, the V gene TRBV27; the match to TRBD2 covers 9 bases. Germline V gene data show CDR1 as MNHEY and CDR2 as SMNVEV (reference sequence). The trim removed 3 bases at V and 7 bases at J, leaving 3 bases unmatched. The CDR3 length is 14 residues.

This chain links TRBV5-8 with TRBJ2-1, with D perhaps TRBD1 (6 bases). The CDR3 sequence is 16 residues long. Trimming pared 3 bases from V and 4 bases from J, leaving 17 bases between. CDR1 SGHTS and CDR2 YDEGEE come from the germline V gene. The CDR3 sequence: CASSSSPGVAYNEQFF. In DNA, the CDR3 is TGTGCCAGCAGCTCTTCGCCAGGGGTAGCATACAATGAGCAGTTCTTC.

The V call is TRBV6-1, the J call TRBJ2-5, with 11 positions matching TRBD1. Trimming removed 8 bases from V and 4 bases from J; junction bases left unmatched: 6. Germline CDR1 MNHNS, CDR2 SASEGT. The CDR3 consists of 14 residues. CDR3 in amino acids: CASGGTGGVETQYF. The CDR3, as DNA: TGTGCCAGCGGCGGGACAGGGGGAGTAGAGACCCAGTACTTC.

The chain carries TRBV9 and TRBJ2-2; tentatively, D is TRBD2 (5 bases). This CDR3 region has 15 residues. Deletions cut 1 base from V and 6 bases from J, with 13 bases between. Germline loops: CDR1 SGDLS, CDR2 YYNGEE. CDR3 in DNA: TGTGCCAGCAGCGTATCCGGACTTAATGCCGGGGAGCTGTTTTTT. Translated, it gives CASSVSGLNAGELFF.

This clone was observed a handful of times. J is TRBJ2-7 and V is TRBV6-5, with a possible D match to TRBD1 (6 bases). The CDR3 is 12 amino acids. V gave up 6 bases and J gave up 3 bases, with 9 bases separating them. Germline CDR1 is MNHEY and CDR2 is SVGAGI. For the CDR3, the DNA is TGTGCCAGCAGAGCGACAGGCTACGAGCAGTACTTC. As protein: CASRATGYEQYF.

V and J are TRBV19 and TRBJ2-2; D may be TRBD2 (6 bases). The CDR3 sequence is 14 residues long. Trimming took off 4 bases at V and 0 bases at J, with 6 bases between the two ends. Germline CDR1 is LNHDA and CDR2 is SQIVND (reference sequence). CDR3 DNA sequence: TGTGCCAGTAGTAGGAGGGCGAACACCGGGGAGCTGTTTTTT. Translation: CASSRRANTGELFF.

The chain is built from TRBV4-1 and TRBJ1-1; TRBD1 might be the D (5 bases). The V and J ends lost 0 bases and 1 base respectively, with 12 bases between them. Germline CDR1 and CDR2: MGHRA and YSYEKL. CDR3 length: 16 residues. The CDR3 sequence is CASSQDFGHPNTEAFF. The CDR3 nucleotides read TGCGCCAGCAGCCAAGATTTCGGACACCCGAACACTGAAGCTTTCTTT.

This clone occurred many times. The J gene is TRBJ2-1, the V gene TRBV6-4; 9 nucleotides agree with TRBD2. The CDR3 is made up of 14 amino acids. With 3 bases clipped from V and 3 bases from J, the junction kept 0 bases outside the gene matches. CDR1 is MRHNA and CDR2 is SNTAGT in the germline V gene. The CDR3 DNA follows: TGTGCCAGCAGTGAGCGGGAGGGCTACAATGAGCAGTTCTTC. Encoded protein: CASSEREGYNEQFF.

The chain is built from TRBV11-3 and TRBJ2-2, with 8 bases lining up with TRBD1. CDR3 length: 14 amino acids. In germline, CDR1 is SGHNT, CDR2 YENEEA. With 8 bases clipped from V and 0 bases from J, the junction kept 2 bases outside the gene matches. The CDR3, as DNA: TGTGCCAGCGAGGGACAGGCGAACACCGGGGAGCTGTTTTTT. Translation: CASEGQANTGELFF.

In its sample, this clone was seen once. This chain links TRBV27 with TRBJ2-7, with D possibly being TRBD1 (5 bases). Between the trimmed V and J ends, which lost 6 bases and 6 bases, there was a span of 15 bases. The germline V gene encodes CDR1 MNHEY and CDR2 SMNVEV (reference sequence). This CDR3 contains 13 residues. This CDR3 reads CASRLGGAGEQYF. CDR3 sequence (DNA): TGTGCCAGCAGGTTAGGTGGGGCCGGCGAGCAGTACTTC.

V is TRBV25-1 and J is TRBJ2-1, with 10 bases lining up with TRBD1. CDR3 length: 15 amino acids. Germline-derived CDR1 and CDR2 are MGHDK and SYGVNS. Germline trimming cut 3 bases from V and 2 bases from J; bases unmatched to any gene: 1. In DNA, the CDR3 is TGTGCCAGCAGTGAGACAGGGGGCGCCTACAATGAGCAGTTCTTC. It encodes CASSETGGAYNEQFF.

Worth noting for this clone: It differs at one base from a far larger clone, so likely a read error. The rearrangement uses TRBV10-2 and TRBJ2-3; 10 nucleotides agree with TRBD2. The CDR3 contains 15 residues. Germline-derived CDR1 and CDR2 are WSHSY and SAAADI. CDR3 sequence reads: CASSETSGSTDTQYF. For the CDR3, the DNA is TGTGCCAGCAGTGAGACTAGCGGGAGCACAGATACGCAGTATTTT.

The chain links TRBV28 to TRBJ2-7; D is ambiguous. The V gene lost 3 bases and the J gene lost 6 bases, with 21 bases spanning the gap. The germline V gene encodes CDR1 MDHEN and CDR2 SYDVKM. The CDR3 is 16 amino acids. CDR3 region: CASSLIVTTLAGEQYF. CDR3 sequence (DNA): TGTGCCAGCAGTTTGATCGTAACCACCTTGGCTGGCGAGCAGTACTTC.

This clone was recorded once. The chain carries TRBV19 and TRBJ1-5; 11 nucleotides match TRBD1. In germline, CDR1 is LNHDA, CDR2 SQIVND (reference sequence). CDR3 size: 15 residues. V trimming: 5 bases; J trimming: 5 bases; junction bases outside the gene matches: 5. CDR3: CASSVGTGGYQPQHF. The CDR3 nucleotides are TGTGCCAGTAGTGTCGGGACAGGGGGGTATCAGCCCCAGCATTTT.

V gene TRBV9 combines with J gene TRBJ2-2; 11 positions agree with TRBD2. The V gene end was trimmed by 2 bases and the J gene end by 9 bases; junction bases not matched to a gene: 6. In germline, CDR1 is SGDLS, CDR2 YYNGEE. The CDR3 totals 15 residues. CDR3 sequence: CASSVVAGGPRELFF. In DNA form, the CDR3 reads TGTGCCAGCAGCGTGGTAGCGGGAGGGCCGAGGGAGCTGTTTTTT.

The V call is TRBV29-1, the J call TRBJ2-1, with 12 bases aligning to TRBD2. The V gene end was trimmed by 3 bases and the J gene end by 14 bases; junction bases not matched to a gene: 11. The CDR3 length is 14 residues. Germline CDR1 SQVTM, CDR2 ANQGSEA. CDR3 bases: TGCAGCGTTGAGCTAGCGGGGGGGAGGGTGAGGAAGTTCTTC. Translating gives CSVELAGGRVRKFF.

CDR3 residues: CASSSGTGGFTDTQYF. The CDR3, as DNA: TGTGCCAGCAGCTCCGGGACAGGGGGCTTCACAGATACGCAGTATTTT. The V and J genes are TRBV5-4 and TRBJ2-3, with 12 bases lining up with TRBD1. The CDR3 runs 16 residues. Per germline, CDR1 SGHNT and CDR2 YYREEE (reference sequence). Losses at the gene ends were 3 bases for V and 2 bases for J; bases not matched to a gene: 4.

Only a few counts were recorded for this clone. The J gene is TRBJ1-5, the V gene TRBV27; a possible D gene is TRBD1 (5 bases). This CDR3 contains 15 residues. The germline V gene has CDR1 MNHEY and CDR2 SMNVEV (reference sequence). Trimming shortened V by 6 bases and J by 0 bases, and 12 bases separated the two germline ends. DNA for the CDR3: TGTGCCAGCAGCCCCGGGACCGATAGCAATCAGCCCCAGCATTTT. It is translated as CASSPGTDSNQPQHF.

As concerns this clone: Other DNA sequences in this sample translate to the same CDR3. J is TRBJ2-6 and V is TRBV7-9; D possibly corresponds to TRBD1 (5 bases). The V and J ends lost 5 bases and 2 bases respectively, with 16 bases between them. Looked up from germline, CDR1 is SEHNR and CDR2 is FQNEAQ (reference sequence). This CDR3 is 17 amino acids long. The CDR3 nucleotides are TGTGCCAGCAGCCGTAGTGGGCAGGGTGCTGGGGCCAACGTCCTGACTTTC. Amino acid sequence: CASSRSGQGAGANVLTF.